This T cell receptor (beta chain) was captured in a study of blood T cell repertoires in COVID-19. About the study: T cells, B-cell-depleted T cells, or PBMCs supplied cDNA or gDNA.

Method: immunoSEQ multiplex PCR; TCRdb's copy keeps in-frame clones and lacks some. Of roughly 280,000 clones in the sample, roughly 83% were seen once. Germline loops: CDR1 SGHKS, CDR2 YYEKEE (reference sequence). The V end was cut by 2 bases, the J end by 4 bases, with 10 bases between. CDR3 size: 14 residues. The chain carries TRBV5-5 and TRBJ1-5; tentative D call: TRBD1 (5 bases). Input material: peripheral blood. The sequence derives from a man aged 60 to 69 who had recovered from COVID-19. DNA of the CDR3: TGTGCCAGCAGCTTAACAGGTCAGAATCAGCCCCAGCATTTT. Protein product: CASSLTGQNQPQHF.